This T cell receptor beta chain was sequenced in a study of vaccination and CD4 T cells after COVID-19. To note about this clonotype: Its antigen is not known.

As to treatment: roughly 10-day PBMC culture with coronavirus spike peptide pools or control peptides (ViraFEST assay). Expansion of antigen-specific T cells with peptide pools by ViraFEST preceded sequencing of TCRs. Alongside about 9.1 IU/ml IL-2 and about 9.5 ug/ml peptide pools, PBMCs were cultured at some 1.9 million per well. With the Oncomine TCR Beta short-read assay, DNA from cultured CD4+ T cells was sequenced. MiXCR, run by TCRdb on the PCR reads, gives a single entry per CDR3 protein. The sample shows 13,000 to 15,000 distinct CDR3 sequences, around 64% of them seen only once. J lost 7 bases, V lost 6 bases, and 4 bases had no gene match. The CDR3 length is 13 residues. Germline CDR1 is DFQATT and CDR2 is SNEGSKA (reference sequence).

The TCR originated in a human donor who had recovered from COVID-19. Sequencing used CD4+ T cells from blood, cultured in vitro. The chain uses TRBV20-1 and TRBJ2-1, with 12 bases that match TRBD2. The CDR3 spells CSAPLAGGNEQFF. CDR3 sequence (DNA): TGCAGTGCCCCACTAGCGGGAGGTAATGAGCAGTTCTTC.